Listed below are T cell receptor beta chains from one sample, sequenced in a study of blood T cell repertoires in COVID-19. Here immunoSEQ multiplex PCR was the method, and the copy in TCRdb shows in-frame clones only, minus some. This table has approximately 270,000 clones, about 91% appearing once. The sequenced sample was PBMCs or T cells enriched from blood (not recorded which). Every receptor here comes from a man in his forties or fifties who had been exposed to COVID-19. Both conserved end residues are part of each CDR3. D genes are given only for firm matches. Not all rows give a size; the values are once, few, many and, for expanded clones, a class.

CDR3aa: CASSVSGTGNEQFF; CDR3nt: TGTGCCAGCAGCGTAAGCGGGACTGGCAATGAGCAGTTCTTC; d_gene: TRBD2; abundance: once; j_gene: TRBJ2-1; v_gene: TRBV9
CDR3aa: CASSLEDREDEQYF; CDR3nt: TGCGCCAGCAGCTTGGAGGACAGGGAAGACGAGCAGTACTTC; d_gene: TRBD1; abundance: NA; j_gene: TRBJ2-7; v_gene: TRBV5-1
CDR3aa: CASSQDPGPGGRNQPQHF; CDR3nt: TGCGCCAGCAGCCAAGATCCGGGACCGGGGGGCCGCAATCAGCCCCAGCATTTT; d_gene: NA; abundance: NA; j_gene: TRBJ1-5; v_gene: TRBV4-1
CDR3aa: CASSLTAGPTYEQYF; CDR3nt: TGTGCCAGCAGCTTAACGGCGGGACCTACCTACGAGCAGTACTTC; d_gene: NA; abundance: NA; j_gene: TRBJ2-7; v_gene: TRBV7-3
CDR3aa: CASSDGTGGNEQFF; CDR3nt: TGTGCCAGCAGTGACGGGACAGGGGGCAATGAGCAGTTCTTC; d_gene: TRBD1; abundance: NA; j_gene: TRBJ2-1; v_gene: TRBV6-4
CDR3aa: CASSPLGASNTGELFF; CDR3nt: TGTGCCAGCTCACCACTAGGGGCTTCGAACACCGGGGAGCTGTTTTTT; d_gene: NA; abundance: NA; j_gene: TRBJ2-2; v_gene: TRBV18
CDR3aa: CASSRVQGASEAFF; CDR3nt: TGTGCCAGCAGCCGAGTACAGGGGGCCTCTGAAGCTTTCTTT; d_gene: TRBD1; abundance: NA; j_gene: TRBJ1-1; v_gene: TRBV3-1/TRBV3-2
CDR3aa: CASRETVVSNQPQHF; CDR3nt: TGCGCCAGCAGGGAGACAGTAGTTAGCAATCAGCCCCAGCATTTT; d_gene: NA; abundance: NA; j_gene: TRBJ1-5; v_gene: TRBV5-1
CDR3aa: CASKAGNQPQHF; CDR3nt: TGTGCCAGTAAGGCAGGGAATCAGCCCCAGCATTTT; d_gene: NA; abundance: NA; j_gene: TRBJ1-5; v_gene: TRBV19
CDR3aa: CASSAPGWGGLNQPQHF; CDR3nt: TGTGCCAGCAGTGCCCCGGGATGGGGGGGGCTCAATCAGCCCCAGCATTTT; d_gene: NA; abundance: NA; j_gene: TRBJ1-5; v_gene: TRBV6-4
CDR3aa: CASSTPTGGLDTQYF; CDR3nt: TGTGCCAGCAGTACCCCGACAGGGGGATTGGATACGCAGTATTTT; d_gene: TRBD1; abundance: NA; j_gene: TRBJ2-3; v_gene: TRBV28
CDR3aa: CASSFGQGLVYGNEKLFF; CDR3nt: TGTGCCAGCAGCTTCGGACAGGGACTCGTATATGGTAATGAAAAACTGTTTTTT; d_gene: TRBD1; abundance: NA; j_gene: TRBJ1-4; v_gene: TRBV7-9
CDR3aa: CASTRGRDTQYF; CDR3nt: TGTGCCAGCACCAGAGGTCGGGATACGCAGTATTTT; d_gene: NA; abundance: once; j_gene: TRBJ2-3; v_gene: TRBV12-3/TRBV12-4
CDR3aa: CASSSRTGGTSGSGETQYF; CDR3nt: TGTGCCAGCAGTTCCCGGACGGGGGGGACTAGCGGGAGCGGCGAGACCCAGTACTTC; d_gene: TRBD2; abundance: NA; j_gene: TRBJ2-5; v_gene: TRBV27
CDR3aa: CASSIFSGSGQPQHF; CDR3nt: TGTGCCAGTAGTATTTTTTCGGGATCGGGTCAGCCCCAGCATTTT; d_gene: NA; abundance: NA; j_gene: TRBJ1-5; v_gene: TRBV19
CDR3aa: CASSSDRWIGGYTF; CDR3nt: TGTGCCAGTAGTTCGGACAGGTGGATCGGTGGCTACACCTTC; d_gene: TRBD1; abundance: NA; j_gene: TRBJ1-2; v_gene: TRBV19
CDR3aa: CASSFGQSSGNTIYF; CDR3nt: TGTGCCAGCAGTTTCGGACAGTCCTCTGGAAACACCATATATTTT; d_gene: NA; abundance: NA; j_gene: TRBJ1-3; v_gene: TRBV6-5
CDR3aa: CATSPKNREKNTEAFF; CDR3nt: TGTGCCACCAGCCCTAAGAACAGGGAAAAGAACACTGAAGCTTTCTTT; d_gene: NA; abundance: NA; j_gene: TRBJ1-1; v_gene: TRBV15
CDR3aa: CARGTSEYNEQFF; CDR3nt: TGTGCCAGGGGGACTAGCGAGTACAATGAGCAGTTCTTC; d_gene: TRBD2; abundance: NA; j_gene: TRBJ2-1; v_gene: TRBV2
CDR3aa: CASSWFQWREDEETQYF; CDR3nt: TGTGCCAGCAGTTGGTTTCAATGGCGGGAGGATGAGGAGACCCAGTACTTC; d_gene: TRBD2; abundance: NA; j_gene: TRBJ2-5; v_gene: TRBV6-2/TRBV6-3
CDR3aa: CASCETGVAEQYF; CDR3nt: TGTGCCAGCTGCGAGACAGGGGTTGCCGAGCAGTACTTC; d_gene: TRBD1; abundance: NA; j_gene: TRBJ2-7; v_gene: TRBV2
CDR3aa: CASSPPGQNNSPLHF; CDR3nt: TGTGCCAGCTCACCACCGGGACAAAATAATTCACCTCTCCACTTT; d_gene: NA; abundance: NA; j_gene: TRBJ1-6; v_gene: TRBV18
CDR3aa: CASSLFAVQETQYF; CDR3nt: TGTGCCAGCAGCTTATTTGCGGTACAAGAGACCCAGTACTTC; d_gene: NA; abundance: NA; j_gene: TRBJ2-5; v_gene: TRBV7-2
CDR3aa: CASSQDGGIGELFF; CDR3nt: TGTGCCAGCAGCCAAGATGGGGGGATCGGGGAGCTGTTTTTT; d_gene: NA; abundance: NA; j_gene: TRBJ2-2; v_gene: TRBV14
CDR3aa: CASSQGTGNPEQYF; CDR3nt: TGTGCCAGCAGCCAAGGGACAGGGAATCCCGAGCAGTACTTC; d_gene: TRBD1; abundance: NA; j_gene: TRBJ2-7; v_gene: TRBV3-1/TRBV3-2
CDR3aa: CASGFEAVSYNEQFF; CDR3nt: TGTGCTAGTGGTTTCGAAGCGGTCTCCTACAATGAGCAGTTCTTC; d_gene: NA; abundance: NA; j_gene: TRBJ2-1; v_gene: TRBV12-5
CDR3aa: CASSERQGLDTQYF; CDR3nt: TGTGCCAGCAGCGAACGACAGGGGTTAGATACGCAGTATTTT; d_gene: TRBD1; abundance: few; j_gene: TRBJ2-3; v_gene: TRBV3-1/TRBV3-2
CDR3aa: CASSQDPTGGNLGTEAFF; CDR3nt: TGCGCCAGCAGCCAAGATCCCACAGGGGGAAATTTGGGCACTGAAGCTTTCTTT; d_gene: TRBD1; abundance: once; j_gene: TRBJ1-1; v_gene: TRBV4-1
CDR3aa: CASRSPQGTYGYTF; CDR3nt: TGTGCCAGCAGATCTCCCCAGGGCACCTATGGCTACACCTTC; d_gene: NA; abundance: NA; j_gene: TRBJ1-2; v_gene: TRBV28
CDR3aa: CASSVHDSIGQPQHF; CDR3nt: TGTGCCAGCAGCGTCCATGACAGTATTGGTCAGCCCCAGCATTTT; d_gene: NA; abundance: NA; j_gene: TRBJ1-5; v_gene: TRBV9
CDR3aa: CASSFEGALNTEAFF; CDR3nt: TGTGCCAGCAGTTTTGAGGGGGCCTTGAACACTGAAGCTTTCTTT; d_gene: TRBD1; abundance: NA; j_gene: TRBJ1-1; v_gene: TRBV6-2/TRBV6-3
CDR3aa: CASSPGTGSSYNEQFF; CDR3nt: TGTGCCAGCAGCCCCGGGACAGGCAGCTCCTACAATGAGCAGTTCTTC; d_gene: TRBD1; abundance: NA; j_gene: TRBJ2-1; v_gene: TRBV9
CDR3aa: CASSMGGVYEQYF; CDR3nt: TGTGCCAGTAGTATGGGGGGGGTCTACGAGCAGTACTTC; d_gene: TRBD2; abundance: once; j_gene: TRBJ2-7; v_gene: TRBV19
CDR3aa: CASSSASGSFSYEQYF; CDR3nt: TGCGCCAGCAGCTCCGCTAGCGGGAGCTTCTCCTACGAGCAGTACTTC; d_gene: TRBD2; abundance: NA; j_gene: TRBJ2-7; v_gene: TRBV5-1
CDR3aa: CASSFLQGDTQYF; CDR3nt: TGTGCCAGCAGCTTTCTCCAGGGAGATACGCAGTATTTT; d_gene: NA; abundance: NA; j_gene: TRBJ2-3; v_gene: TRBV7-2
CDR3aa: CASSLTGSENTEAFF; CDR3nt: TGTGCCAGCAGCCTAACAGGGAGCGAAAACACTGAAGCTTTCTTT; d_gene: NA; abundance: NA; j_gene: TRBJ1-1; v_gene: TRBV7-9
CDR3aa: CASSPTSRDRDGYTF; CDR3nt: TGTGCCAGCAGTCCAACTTCCAGGGACAGGGACGGCTACACCTTC; d_gene: TRBD1; abundance: NA; j_gene: TRBJ1-2; v_gene: TRBV27
CDR3aa: CASSLGQGSNQPQHF; CDR3nt: TGTGCCAGCAGCTTGGGACAGGGTAGCAATCAGCCCCAGCATTTT; d_gene: TRBD1; abundance: NA; j_gene: TRBJ1-5; v_gene: TRBV5-4
CDR3aa: CASSPETGGPNTEAFF; CDR3nt: TGTGCCAGCAGTCCTGAGACAGGGGGCCCTAACACTGAAGCTTTCTTT; d_gene: TRBD1; abundance: few; j_gene: TRBJ1-1; v_gene: TRBV27
CDR3aa: CASSESSLDRGEGEGTEAFF; CDR3nt: TGCGCCAGCAGTGAGTCCTCACTGGACAGGGGCGAAGGAGAGGGCACTGAAGCTTTCTTT; d_gene: TRBD1; abundance: NA; j_gene: TRBJ1-1; v_gene: TRBV10-2
CDR3aa: CAWSAPSSGRAHTQYF; CDR3nt: TGTGCCTGGAGTGCACCAAGTAGCGGGAGGGCTCATACGCAGTATTTT; d_gene: TRBD2; abundance: NA; j_gene: TRBJ2-3; v_gene: TRBV30
CDR3aa: CASALEPPIEQFF; CDR3nt: TGTGCCAGCGCTTTGGAGCCGCCAATTGAGCAGTTCTTC; d_gene: NA; abundance: NA; j_gene: TRBJ2-1; v_gene: TRBV5-4
CDR3aa: CASSRRDFYNEQFF; CDR3nt: TGTGCCAGCAGCCGACGGGACTTCTACAATGAGCAGTTCTTC; d_gene: NA; abundance: NA; j_gene: TRBJ2-1; v_gene: TRBV14
CDR3aa: CASSNPGDEQYF; CDR3nt: TGTGCCAGCAGTAATCCGGGGGACGAGCAGTACTTC; d_gene: NA; abundance: NA; j_gene: TRBJ2-7; v_gene: TRBV28
CDR3aa: CAISDPPRPTYEQYF; CDR3nt: TGTGCCATCAGTGACCCGCCGCGGCCTACCTACGAGCAGTACTTC; d_gene: NA; abundance: NA; j_gene: TRBJ2-7; v_gene: TRBV10-3
CDR3aa: CASSSGAMQYF; CDR3nt: TGTGCCAGCAGCAGTGGGGCAATGCAGTACTTC; d_gene: NA; abundance: NA; j_gene: TRBJ2-7; v_gene: TRBV12-3/TRBV12-4
CDR3aa: CASGNGLAGVADTQYF; CDR3nt: TGTGCTAGTGGCAATGGACTAGCGGGAGTTGCAGATACGCAGTATTTT; d_gene: TRBD2; abundance: NA; j_gene: TRBJ2-3; v_gene: TRBV12-5
CDR3aa: CASRGGSSPDTQYF; CDR3nt: TGTGCCAGCCGAGGCGGGTCGAGCCCAGATACGCAGTATTTT; d_gene: NA; abundance: NA; j_gene: TRBJ2-3; v_gene: TRBV2
CDR3aa: CASSRGRGRSEKLFF; CDR3nt: TGTGCCAGTAGTCGCGGCAGGGGGCGGTCTGAAAAACTGTTTTTT; d_gene: TRBD1; abundance: NA; j_gene: TRBJ1-4; v_gene: TRBV19
CDR3aa: CASSEVDGAGNTIYF; CDR3nt: TGTGCCAGCAGTGAAGTCGACGGGGCTGGAAACACCATATATTTT; d_gene: NA; abundance: NA; j_gene: TRBJ1-3; v_gene: TRBV6-1
CDR3aa: CASSTTGNYGYTF; CDR3nt: TGTGCCAGCAGCACGACAGGGAACTATGGCTACACCTTC; d_gene: TRBD1; abundance: few; j_gene: TRBJ1-2; v_gene: TRBV5-5
CDR3aa: CATSRGWGTEAFF; CDR3nt: TGTGCCACCTCCAGGGGTTGGGGGACTGAAGCTTTCTTT; d_gene: NA; abundance: NA; j_gene: TRBJ1-1; v_gene: TRBV5-5
CDR3aa: CASSETGEAFF; CDR3nt: TGTGCCAGCAGCGAGACAGGGGAAGCTTTCTTT; d_gene: TRBD1; abundance: NA; j_gene: TRBJ1-1; v_gene: TRBV28
CDR3aa: CASRQALGGTEAFF; CDR3nt: TGTGCCAGCCGACAGGCCCTTGGCGGCACTGAAGCTTTCTTT; d_gene: NA; abundance: NA; j_gene: TRBJ1-1; v_gene: TRBV6-5
CDR3aa: CATSRVVSGMVQFF; CDR3nt: TGTGCCACCAGCAGAGTCGTTAGCGGAATGGTGCAGTTCTTC; d_gene: NA; abundance: NA; j_gene: TRBJ2-1; v_gene: TRBV15
CDR3aa: CASSQDSAGAHNEQFF; CDR3nt: TGCGCCAGCAGCCAAGATTCGGCGGGAGCTCACAATGAGCAGTTCTTC; d_gene: TRBD2; abundance: NA; j_gene: TRBJ2-1; v_gene: TRBV4-3
CDR3aa: CASSITANEKLFF; CDR3nt: TGTGCCAGTAGTATAACGGCTAATGAAAAACTGTTTTTT; d_gene: NA; abundance: NA; j_gene: TRBJ1-4; v_gene: TRBV19
CDR3aa: CASSIAQNYEQYF; CDR3nt: TGTGCCAGTAGTATAGCACAGAACTACGAGCAGTACTTC; d_gene: NA; abundance: few; j_gene: TRBJ2-7; v_gene: TRBV19